The clone carrying this TCR beta chain was found many times. Its antigen is undetermined. Unique molecular identifiers were incorporated into the prepared TCRbeta library. TCRdb re-analysed the PCR reads in MiXCR, keeping a single row per CDR3 protein. Among about 200,000 distinct CDR3 sequences, roughly 7% were seen once, and the ten largest hold about 5.5%. This CDR3 comprises 14 residues. V shed 8 bases and J 0 bases; nucleotides not matched to a gene: 3. The sample comes from a study of T-cell reconstitution after alpha-beta-depleted transplantation in children. Study outcomes and limitations: The origin of alpha-beta T cells about two months after transplant was reportedly several hundred expanded graft clones. One year after transplant, T-cell counts and diversity came mostly from newly produced T cells.

The receptor was derived from a boy between 2 and 10 years old with acute lymphoblastic leukemia, due to receive a stem cell transplant. The source material was PBMCs, sampled before TCRalphabeta/CD19-depleted stem cell transplant. The chain is built from TRBV12-3 or TRBV12-4 and TRBJ2-3, with 9 positions matching TRBD1. The DNA for the CDR3 is TGTGCCAGCGGGACAGGGAGTAGCACAGATACGCAGTATTTT. Amino acid sequence: CASGTGSSTDTQYF.